This T cell receptor (beta chain) emerged from a study of beta chain features in type 1 diabetes. At the level of the study: In age, gender and cell yields, patients were similar to healthy donors.

Findings and caveats of the study: There was a possibility that cDNA sequencing over-represented cells with high TCR expression. When Type 1 diabetes patients were examined, their TCRB CDR3s proved moderately but significantly shorter in all four CD4+ subsets.

This CDR3 contains 17 residues. Germline V gene lookup returns CDR1 PRHDT and CDR2 FYEKMQ (reference sequence). V lost 0 bases and J lost 5; bases outside the gene matches: 11. This clone was picked up a small number of times. What it recognizes is unknown. The whole isolated RNA underwent reverse transcription, so sequencing captured expressed TCRB transcripts. For naive, central memory and regulatory T cell samples, reads averaged around 3.5 million. Libraries were prepared by immunoSEQ multiplex PCR; TCRdb keeps only in-frame clonotypes and omits some of them. The table has 200,000 to 300,000 clones, about a tenth seen once.

This sequence was found in a man aged 25-40 years with type 1 diabetes. Sequences were obtained from naive CD4+ T cells from blood. The V gene is TRBV13, the J gene TRBJ2-5, with 8 bases that match TRBD2. The CDR3 region is CASSLGDPGLGRETQYF. CDR3 nucleotide sequence: TGTGCCAGCAGCTTAGGGGACCCGGGACTAGGACGGGAGACCCAGTACTTC.